This T cell receptor (beta chain) comes out of a study of blood T cell repertoires in COVID-19 (dated by TCRdb to 2018 to 2020). Notes on the research overall: Samples covering the acute and convalescent phases of COVID-19 were provided by collaborators in the United States, Italy and Spain. The material from the prospective study consisted of cDNA or gDNA derived from T cells, B-cell-depleted T cells, or PBMCs. The dataset comprised deeply sampled blood TCRbeta repertoires from subjects exposed to, actively infected with, or recovered from COVID-19. The repertoires were made available in a free public database intended to serve as a resource for research on the immune response to SARS-CoV-2. Samples came from the ongoing ImmuneRACE study (first 160 participants) plus 1,254 subjects from 6 global collaborators. The sample metadata nearly always contained a de-identified subject ID, COVID-19 status, age in years and sex. Where HLA class I and class II types were available, the types were taken from metadata supplied by the sample provider, not from assay-based typing. What the study reported, not specific to this receptor: The amount of clinical and demographic metadata varied by source and participant and was provided uncurated.

Per the germline V gene, MNHNS is the CDR1 and SASEGT is the CDR2. The CDR3 starts with the cysteine, ends with the phenylalanine, and has 13 residues. Only CDR3 DNA remains: 39 bases, in frame from the first base. Clipping removes 1 base from V and 7 bases from J, with 3 as the unmatched junction base count. Worth noting for this clone: Its binding antigen is unknown. Base qualities are missing; no much larger clone stands one base away.

In the prospective study, participants were about 18 to 89 years old, resided in about 25 geographic areas of the United States, and were enrolled through a virtual design. In the prospective study, participants were assigned to cohorts based on the clinical history participants reported in a screening survey and a study questionnaire. Each participant in the prospective study had whole blood, serum and a nasopharyngeal or oropharyngeal swab collected by mobile phlebotomists. Prospective study participants could optionally give additional blood draws and questionnaires over an approximately two-month period. Before DNA extraction, blood samples from the prospective study were shipped at room temperature or frozen. TCRbeta CDR3 regions were amplified from genomic DNA by means of the immunoSEQ Assay, a bias-controlled multiplex PCR. For the original study's pipeline: Within the assay, amplification of reference gene primers was used to estimate how many nucleated cells each sample contained. To quantify the absolute abundance of each unique TCRbeta CDR3 rearrangement, sequence reads were collapsed and filtered. For each sample, productive Simpson clonality was calculated as the square root of Simpson's diversity index across productive rearrangements. The immuneACCESS repertoire file appears here via TCRdb, limited to in-frame rearrangements. These files lack a portion of the clones; in checked studies, under half of the deficit traces to unresolved V genes, and the cause of the others is not known. Clone size and the V and J calls come from that table; the DNA yielded D and trimming. Present in this sample are more than 200,000 clones, 87% of which were seen just once. Clones ranked in the top ten supply around 6% of the sample.

The sample consisted of PBMCs or T cells enriched from blood (not recorded which). The rearranged chain carries TRBV6-1 and TRBJ1-2, and TRBD1 matches 7 of the central bases. The TCR sequence derives from a woman in her twenties or thirties with acute COVID-19. The CDR3 region: CASSEGQGGGYTF. The DNA sequence follows: TGTGCCAGCAGTGAAGGACAGGGTGGTGGCTACACCTTC.